The next 24 T cell receptor beta chains were all read from a single sample in a study of blood T cells in healthy people across ages. A sample-barcoded 5' primer and a J-beta primer mix were used in a second PCR of roughly 7 to 11 cycles. TCRdb ran MiXCR on the 5' RACE reads and lists one entry per CDR3 protein. Of hundreds of thousands of distinct CDR3 sequences in the sample, roughly 53% were seen once. The sequenced sample was blood. These receptors originate from a man older than 75 in good health.

This clonotype was seen repeatedly, ten times or more. The V and J genes are TRBV5-1 and TRBJ2-5; possible D gene TRBD2, 6 bases. This CDR3 has 15 amino acids. Looked up from germline, CDR1 is SGHRS and CDR2 is YFSETQ. The V end was cut by 0 bases, the J end by 5 bases, with 14 bases between. CDR3 residues: CASSLDGRDGETQYF. CDR3 in DNA: TGCGCCAGCAGCTTGGATGGGCGGGACGGGGAGACCCAGTACTTC.

The chain couples TRBV20-1 to TRBJ1-6; no definite D call. Trimming cost V 4 bases and J 7 bases, with 14 bases left between them. Germline CDR1 and CDR2: DFQATT and SNEGSKA (reference sequence). The CDR3 is made up of 14 amino acids. Here the CDR3 reads CSATGPRPNSPLHF. The CDR3 bases are TGCAGTGCTACCGGGCCCCGGCCGAATTCACCCCTCCACTTT.

This clonotype was counted a few times. This chain connects TRBV10-3 to TRBJ2-6; D unclear. Per the germline V gene, CDR1 is ENHRY and CDR2 is SYGVKD. Between the trimmed V and J ends, which lost 0 bases and 2 bases, there was a span of 11 bases. The CDR3 is 17 amino acids. This chain's CDR3 is CAISESSAGAGANVLTF. CDR3 nucleotide sequence: TGTGCCATCAGTGAGTCGTCAGCAGGAGCTGGGGCCAACGTCCTGACTTTC.

The rearrangement joins TRBV27 to TRBJ2-4; D is tentatively TRBD1 or TRBD2 (5 bases each). The end of the DNA is better explained by TRBJ2-5, so the J call may be wrong. Germline loops: CDR1 MNHEY, CDR2 SMNVEV (reference sequence). The CDR3 runs to 15 residues. The CDR3 nucleotides read TGTGCCAGCAGTGAAGGGACGTCGACCGCGCCGACCCAGTACTTC. As protein: CASSEGTSTAPTQYF.

The CDR3 DNA is TGCAGTGCTGCCAGCCTAGCGGGAGTTGGGGGTGAGCAGTTCTTC. As protein: CSAASLAGVGGEQFF. V and J are TRBV20-1 and TRBJ2-1; 10 bases are shared with TRBD2. Germline V CDR1 and CDR2: DFQATT, SNEGSKA (reference sequence). V trimming: 5 bases; J trimming: 9 bases; junction bases outside the gene matches: 13. The CDR3 extends over 15 amino acids.

The gene calls are TRBV20-1 and TRBJ1-5; unclear D gene. Germline V gene sequence: CDR1 DFQATT, CDR2 SNEGSKA (reference sequence). Trimming shortened V by 6 bases and J by 11 bases, and 20 bases separated the two germline ends. This CDR3 contains 13 residues. DNA of the CDR3: TGCAGTGCAAACGTCGTGGTGGGTAAAGCCCAGCATTTT. Protein product: CSANVVVGKAQHF.

The genes are TRBV20-1 and TRBJ2-1; 12 bases are a match to TRBD2. V shed 4 bases and J 6 bases; nucleotides not matched to a gene: 7. Per the germline V gene, CDR1 is DFQATT and CDR2 is SNEGSKA (reference sequence). CDR3 size: 15 residues. CDR3 in amino acids: CSAILAGGRVNEQFF. In DNA form, the CDR3 reads TGCAGTGCTATTCTAGCGGGAGGGCGGGTCAATGAGCAGTTCTTC.

The chain has TRBV7-6 and TRBJ2-7, with TRBD1 matching over 8 bases. Looked up from germline, CDR1 is SGHVS and CDR2 is FNYEAQ. Trimming cost V 4 bases and J 9 bases; bases outside gene matches: 8. This CDR3 region has 13 residues. This chain's CDR3 is CASSSDRGQRQYF. The CDR3 DNA reads as TGTGCCAGCAGCTCAGACAGGGGTCAGAGGCAGTACTTC.

The rearrangement uses TRBV10-3 and TRBJ2-7; no clear D. V was pared by 4 bases and J by 5 bases, with 6 bases between. The CDR3 is 11 residues long. Germline V gives CDR1 ENHRY, CDR2 SYGVKD. CDR3 in DNA: TGTGCCATCAGTGGGACCAACGAGCAGTACTTC. It encodes CAISGTNEQYF.

The chain carries TRBV4-1 and TRBJ2-7; 8 bases agree with TRBD2. The germline V gene has CDR1 MGHRA and CDR2 YSYEKL. This CDR3 region has 15 residues. Trimming took 1 base from V and 4 from J; bases not matched to a gene: 6. DNA for the CDR3: TGCGCCAGCAGCCAAGGTAGACTAGCGCTTTACGAGCAGTACTTC. Protein product: CASSQGRLALYEQYF.

V usage is TRBV2 and J usage is TRBJ2-3; D uncertain. CDR3 length equals 13 residues. Germline V gene sequence: CDR1 SNHLY, CDR2 FYNNEI. V gave up 0 bases and J gave up 14 bases, with 15 bases separating them. The CDR3 spells CASSEASPRDAYF. The CDR3, as DNA: TGTGCCAGCAGTGAAGCTTCACCCAGAGACGCGTATTTT.

This rearrangement joins TRBV27 to TRBJ2-1; 10 bases are a match to TRBD2. The germline gives CDR1 MNHEY, CDR2 SMNVEV (reference sequence). V was pared by 3 bases and J by 4 bases, with 18 bases of the junction left unmatched. This CDR3 has 20 residues. The CDR3 spells CASSFLPLSSGGGVYNEQFF. The CDR3 DNA sequence: TGTGCCAGCAGTTTCCTCCCCCTCTCTAGCGGGGGAGGGGTATACAATGAGCAGTTCTTC.

The chain links TRBV2 to TRBJ2-7; TRBD1 is a possible D gene (6 bases). The DNA matches TRBJ2-5 better at its end, which makes the J call doubtful. The CDR3 sequence is 13 residues long. Germline CDR1 reads SNHLY; CDR2 reads FYNNEI. The CDR3 DNA is TGTGCCAGCAGGGCTAGGGGGTGGGAGACCCAGTACTTC. Translation gives CASRARGWETQYF.

This clonotype has just a few counts. The chain is built from TRBV5-1 and TRBJ2-3, with a possible D match to TRBD2 (6 bases). The CDR3 extends over 15 amino acids. V gave up 4 bases and J gave up 0 bases, with 12 bases separating them. Germline CDR1 reads SGHRS; CDR2 reads YFSETQ. The CDR3 bases are TGCGCCAGCAGCACGAGCGGGCCAAGCACAGATACGCAGTATTTT. It codes for CASSTSGPSTDTQYF.

The chain recombines TRBV11-3 with TRBJ2-4; 11 bases agree with TRBD1. Germline V gives CDR1 SGHNT, CDR2 YENEEA. The CDR3 consists of 15 residues. V was pared by 5 bases and J by 9 bases, with 9 bases of the junction left unmatched. The CDR3 here is CASSESGTGGGIQYF. In nucleotides, the CDR3 is TGTGCCAGCAGCGAGAGCGGGACAGGGGGGGGCATTCAGTACTTC.

V is TRBV2 and J is TRBJ2-5; 8 positions match TRBD1. Trimming at V came to 4 bases and at J to 0 bases, leaving 1 base not matched to a gene. Germline assignment: CDR1 SNHLY and CDR2 FYNNEI. This CDR3 has 14 amino acids. The CDR3 is CASSVGQDQETQYF. The CDR3 region has the DNA TGTGCCAGCAGTGTGGGACAGGACCAAGAGACCCAGTACTTC.

The chain employs TRBV20-1 and TRBJ2-5, with 7 nucleotides matching TRBD1. Germline V gene data show CDR1 as DFQATT and CDR2 as SNEGSKA (reference sequence). The CDR3 length is 16 residues. J was trimmed by 4 bases and V by 0 bases; bases with no gene match: 11. The CDR3 reads CSARDRQGLGPETQYF. In DNA, the CDR3 is TGCAGTGCTAGAGATCGACAGGGCCTGGGGCCAGAGACCCAGTACTTC.

V and J are TRBV9 and TRBJ2-7; a weak D match, TRBD2 (5 bases). This CDR3 spans 15 amino acids. Trimming cost V 4 bases and J 0 bases, with 14 bases left between them. CDR1 SGDLS and CDR2 YYNGEE come from the germline V gene. The CDR3 DNA reads as TGTGCCAGCAGCCCCCGAAGCGGAAGCTCCTACGAGCAGTACTTC. It yields the protein CASSPRSGSSYEQYF.

The J gene is TRBJ2-5, the V gene TRBV4-2; 11 bases match TRBD2. CDR3 size: 21 residues. The V and J ends lost 0 bases and 4 bases, in that order; junction bases with no gene match: 19. Germline V gene data show CDR1 as LGHNA and CDR2 as YNFKEQ. The chain's CDR3 is CASSQERGLAGGLQSGETQYF. In DNA form, the CDR3 reads TGTGCCAGCAGCCAAGAGCGAGGGCTAGCGGGGGGTCTACAATCGGGAGAGACCCAGTACTTC.

Only a few counts were recorded for this clonotype. The chain has TRBV18 and TRBJ2-5; 7 bases are a match to TRBD2. Looked up from germline, CDR1 is KGHSH and CDR2 is LQKENI. After removal of 3 bases from V and 1 base from J, the junction contained 5 bases not matched to a gene. This CDR3 is built from 15 residues. DNA for the CDR3: TGTGCCAGCTCACCTCTAGCGGCGGCCCAAGAGACCCAGTACTTC. It encodes CASSPLAAAQETQYF. The complete variable domain, with remaining parts taken from reference TRBV18 and TRBJ2-5, reads NAGVMQNPRHLVRRRGQEARLRCSPMKGHSHVYWYRQLPEEGLKFMVYLQKENIIDESGMPKERFSAEFPKEGPSILRIQQVVRGDSAAYFCASSPLAAAQETQYFGPGTRLLVL.

V usage is TRBV20-1 and J usage is TRBJ1-5, with a tentative D call TRBD1 (5 bases). The CDR3 has 14 residues. Trimming took off 3 bases at V and 3 bases at J, with 12 bases between the two ends. Germline CDR1 reads DFQATT; CDR2 reads SNEGSKA (reference sequence). The CDR3 bases are TGCAGTGCTAGGGGGGGGATTCTCAATCAGCCCCAGCATTTT. Translation: CSARGGILNQPQHF.

This chain uses TRBV20-1 with TRBJ2-5, with D hard to call. Trimming removed 2 bases from V and 4 bases from J, with 11 bases in between. Germline loops: CDR1 DFQATT, CDR2 SNEGSKA (reference sequence). This CDR3 contains 13 residues. CDR3 sequence reads: CSARIRIGETQYF. CDR3 nucleotide sequence: TGCAGTGCTAGAATCAGGATCGGAGAGACCCAGTACTTC.

This chain links TRBV7-9 with TRBJ2-7, with TRBD1 as a possible D gene (6 bases). The CDR3 covers 15 residues. CDR1 and CDR2 (germline): SEHNR, FQNEAQ (reference sequence). The V end was cut by 5 bases, the J end by 1 base, with 15 bases between. In nucleotides, the CDR3 is TGTGCCAGCAGCGCCCTACCGGGACATTCCTACGAGCAGTACTTC. This codes for CASSALPGHSYEQYF.

This clonotype came up a few times. This sequence joins TRBV7-9 and TRBJ1-4; TRBD1 is a possible D gene (6 bases). The CDR3 covers 14 residues. Germline V gene sequence: CDR1 SEHNR, CDR2 FQNEAQ (reference sequence). V gave up 3 bases and J gave up 8 bases, with 13 bases separating them. The CDR3 sequence is CASSFRGSGEKLFF. The DNA of the CDR3 is TGTGCCAGCAGCTTCAGGGGTTCGGGGGAAAAACTGTTTTTT.